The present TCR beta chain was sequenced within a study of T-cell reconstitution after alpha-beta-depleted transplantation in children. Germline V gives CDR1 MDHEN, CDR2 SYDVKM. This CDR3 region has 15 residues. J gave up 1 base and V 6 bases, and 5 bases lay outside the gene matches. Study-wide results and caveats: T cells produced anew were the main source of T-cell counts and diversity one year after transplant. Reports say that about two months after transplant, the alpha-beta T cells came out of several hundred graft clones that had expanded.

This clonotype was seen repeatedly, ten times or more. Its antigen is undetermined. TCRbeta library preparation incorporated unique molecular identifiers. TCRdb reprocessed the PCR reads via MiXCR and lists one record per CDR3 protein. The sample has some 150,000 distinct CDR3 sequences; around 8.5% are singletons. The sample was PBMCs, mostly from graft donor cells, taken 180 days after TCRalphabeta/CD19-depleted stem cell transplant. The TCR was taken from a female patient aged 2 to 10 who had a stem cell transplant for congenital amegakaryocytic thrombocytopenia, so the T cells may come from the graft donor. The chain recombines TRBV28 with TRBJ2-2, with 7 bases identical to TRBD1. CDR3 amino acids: CASRSGTVNTGELFF. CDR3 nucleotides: TGTGCCAGCAGATCCGGGACAGTGAACACCGGGGAGCTGTTTTTT.